The sequence of this T cell receptor beta chain was determined in a study of neurological immune-mediated disorders. The CDR3 has 15 amino acids. V shed 5 bases and J 4 bases; nucleotides not matched to a gene: 9. Looked up from germline, CDR1 is SEHNR and CDR2 is FQNEAQ (reference sequence). This clonotype was counted a single time. 5'RACE with 10-nucleotide random UMIs produced the cDNA. TCRdb re-called the 5' RACE reads through MiXCR, storing one row per CDR3 protein. Here the sample spans roughly 61,000 distinct CDR3 sequences, about 10% being singletons. Time point defined: longitudinal time-point 1 (baseline).

The chain uses TRBV7-9 and TRBJ1-1; TRBD1 agrees at 8 bases. This receptor was obtained from a male donor with HTLV-1-associated myelopathy (HAM/TSP). Sequenced input: PBMCs. CDR3 sequence: CASSTGQGISTEAFF. The CDR3, as DNA: TGTGCCAGCAGCACTGGACAGGGCATTAGCACTGAAGCTTTCTTT. The full variable domain, with the rest looked up from reference TRBV7-9 and TRBJ1-1, is DTGVSQNPRHKITKRGQNVTFRCDPISEHNRLYWYRQTLGQGPEFLTYFQNEAQLEKSRLLSDRFSAERPKGSFSTLEIQRTEQGDSAMYLCASSTGQGISTEAFFGQGTRLTVV.